The 19 T cell receptor beta chains below were found in one sample sequenced in a study of graft-versus-host responses after intestinal transplantation. Sequencing used immunoSEQ multiplex PCR; TCRdb keeps in-frame clones, though not all of them. In the table there are fewer than 20,000 clones, 85% to 95% of which are singletons. Sample: PBMCs, taken 23 days after intestinal transplant. The receptors stem from a human patient who received an intestinal transplant, so some T cells may come from the graft donor.

The V gene is TRBV2, the J gene TRBJ1-5; no reliable D call. Trimming took 3 bases from V and 7 from J, leaving 16 bases between them. Germline V gene lookup returns CDR1 SNHLY and CDR2 FYNNEI. This CDR3 comprises 15 residues. CDR3 sequence reads: CASSDLGPANQPQHF. The DNA of the CDR3 is TGTGCCAGCAGTGATTTAGGGCCCGCGAACCAGCCCCAGCATTTT.

V gene TRBV28 combines with J gene TRBJ1-2; D unclear. The ends were cut back, 6 bases at V and 0 bases at J, with 8 bases in the middle. CDR3 size: 13 residues. CDR1 is MDHEN and CDR2 is SYDVKM in the germline V gene. CDR3: CASSMVSNYGYTF. The CDR3 DNA sequence: TGTGCCAGCAGCATGGTGTCTAACTATGGCTACACCTTC.

This chain joins TRBV15 and TRBJ1-4; 10 bases line up with TRBD1. The CDR3 is 19 residues long. The germline gives CDR1 LNHNV, CDR2 YYDKDF (reference sequence). The J segment lost 2 bases and the V segment lost 3 bases, leaving 12 bases of the junction unmatched. The CDR3, as DNA: TGTGCCACCAGCAGCAGGACAGGGGGAGGTTTGGTGACTAATGAAAAACTGTTTTTT. This codes for CATSSRTGGGLVTNEKLFF.

The V and J genes are TRBV6-5 and TRBJ1-1, with 8 bases aligning to TRBD1. V lost 0 bases to trimming and J lost 3 bases; unmatched junction nucleotides: 6. Per germline, CDR1 MNHEY and CDR2 SVGAGI. This CDR3 comprises 16 residues. CDR3 nucleotide sequence: TGTGCCAGCAGTTACTCGCAGGGGGCGCGGTACACTGAAGCTTTCTTT. Protein sequence: CASSYSQGARYTEAFF.

This chain links TRBV30 with TRBJ2-7, with D possibly TRBD1 on 6 matching bases. With 3 bases removed from V and 6 bases from J, the gap between germline ends came to 9 bases. The CDR3 runs 11 residues. From germline, CDR1 is GTSNPN and CDR2 SVGIG (reference sequence). The CDR3 nucleotides are TGTGCCTGGAGCGCAGGGGCCGAGCAGTACTTC. Its protein product is CAWSAGAEQYF.

V usage is TRBV13 and J usage is TRBJ1-1; a weak D match, TRBD1 (5 bases). Between the trimmed V and J ends, which lost 1 base and 4 bases, there was a span of 19 bases. Germline V gives CDR1 PRHDT, CDR2 FYEKMQ (reference sequence). This CDR3 is built from 17 residues. This CDR3 is CASSLESGWLGGTEAFF. In nucleotides, the CDR3 is TGTGCCAGCAGCTTAGAGTCCGGCTGGCTTGGGGGCACTGAAGCTTTCTTT.

CDR3 protein: CASSYFRNTEAFF. CDR3 in DNA: TGTGCCAGCAGTTACTTCAGGAACACTGAAGCTTTCTTT. This sequence joins TRBV6-5 and TRBJ1-1, with D uncertain. CDR1 and CDR2 (germline): MNHEY, SVGAGI. The CDR3 length is 13 residues. V was trimmed by 1 base and J by 1 base, leaving 4 bases between them.

The chain recombines TRBV9 with TRBJ1-3; 7 nucleotides align to TRBD1. CDR3 size: 16 residues. CDR1 SGDLS and CDR2 YYNGEE come from the germline V gene. Unmatched junction bases numbered 7, after V lost 2 bases and J lost 2 bases. CDR3 DNA: TGTGCCAGCAGCGTTGAATACAGGGGTACTGGAAACACCATATATTTT. This gives the protein CASSVEYRGTGNTIYF.

The J gene is TRBJ2-7, the V gene TRBV29-1, with 8 positions matching TRBD1. The CDR3 is 13 amino acids. Germline CDR1 reads SQVTM; CDR2 reads ANQGSEA. Germline trimming cut 4 bases from V and 3 bases from J; bases unmatched to any gene: 5. The CDR3 nucleotides read TGCAGCGTTGCGTCAGGGGGCAACTACGAGCAGTACTTC. Translation: CSVASGGNYEQYF.

J is TRBJ2-7 and V is TRBV27; D not certain. V gave up 0 bases and J gave up 3 bases, with 9 bases separating them. CDR1 MNHEY and CDR2 SMNVEV come from the germline V gene (reference sequence). The CDR3 totals 14 residues. The DNA for the CDR3 is TGTGCCAGCAGTTTATCCCCCACACTCTACGAGCAGTACTTC. Translated, it gives CASSLSPTLYEQYF.

The genes are TRBV27 and TRBJ2-3; 15 bases agree with TRBD2. V shed 5 bases, J shed 0 bases, and the junction held 15 bases outside the gene matches. CDR1 is MNHEY, CDR2 SMNVEV, per germline (reference sequence). This CDR3 has 21 amino acids. The CDR3 region has the DNA TGTGCCAGCAGTCTCCGTGGGACTAGCGGGAGGACCGCTTCTAGCACAGATACGCAGTATTTT. Its translation is CASSLRGTSGRTASSTDTQYF.

The CDR3, as DNA: TGTGCCAGCAGCCAAGGACAGGGGGTAGGTCAGCCCCAGCATTTT. It yields the protein CASSQGQGVGQPQHF. This chain connects TRBV14 to TRBJ1-5, with 9 nucleotides matching TRBD1. With V trimmed by 1 base and J by 6 bases, 4 bases remained unmatched. CDR1 is SGHDN, CDR2 FVKESK, per germline. This CDR3 has 15 residues. The whole variable domain, filled in from reference TRBV14 and TRBJ1-5, reads EAGVTQFPSHSVIEKGQTVTLRCDPISGHDNLYWYRRVMGKEIKFLLHFVKESKQDESGMPNNRFLAERTGGTYSTLKVQPAELEDSGVYFCASSQGQGVGQPQHFGDGTRLSIL.

The J gene is TRBJ2-1, the V gene TRBV10-3; 7 nucleotides agree with TRBD1. Germline V CDR1 and CDR2: ENHRY, SYGVKD. V lost 4 bases and J lost 8; bases outside the gene matches: 14. The CDR3 spans 16 residues. As DNA, the CDR3 is TGTGCCATCAGTGCCGACCACAGGGGAAATTCTGATGAGCAGTTCTTC. Protein sequence: CAISADHRGNSDEQFF.

The chain joins TRBV4-2 to TRBJ2-1; unclear D gene. The CDR3 is 17 amino acids. Per germline, CDR1 LGHNA and CDR2 YNFKEQ. V was trimmed by 0 bases and J by 4 bases, leaving 16 bases between them. The CDR3 DNA reads TGTGCCAGCAGCCAAGAAGGGCTGGCTACCGAATACAATGAGCAGTTCTTC. It is translated as CASSQEGLATEYNEQFF.

The gene calls are TRBV28 and TRBJ2-7; D is unclear. This CDR3 has 15 amino acids. Germline CDR1 is MDHEN and CDR2 is SYDVKM. V was shortened by 3 bases and J by 4 bases, with 16 bases between the two germline ends. Written as DNA, the CDR3 is TGTGCCAGCAGTTTGGGGATCACCTCAGTTTACGAGCAGTACTTC. Amino acid sequence: CASSLGITSVYEQYF. The variable domain in full, completed from reference TRBV28 and TRBJ2-7, reads DVKVTQSSRYLVKRTGEKVFLECVQDMDHENMFWYRQDPGLGLRLIYFSYDVKMKEKGDIPEGYSVSREKKERFSLILESASTNQTSMYLCASSLGITSVYEQYFGPGTRLTVT.

This clone has only one observation. The rearrangement joins TRBV9 to TRBJ2-1; 8 nucleotides agree with TRBD2. CDR1 and CDR2 (germline): SGDLS, YYNGEE. The CDR3 extends over 16 amino acids. J was trimmed by 4 bases and V by 4 bases; bases with no gene match: 10. The CDR3 here is CASSPQSGRMYNEQFF. CDR3 sequence (DNA): TGTGCCAGCAGCCCCCAGAGCGGGAGAATGTACAATGAGCAGTTCTTC.

The chain couples TRBV10-2 to TRBJ2-7; no clear D gene. Trimming cost V 6 bases and J 0 bases, with 3 bases left between them. CDR3 length: 11 residues. Looked up from germline, CDR1 is WSHSY and CDR2 is SAAADI. The CDR3: CASRDSYEQYF. In DNA form, the CDR3 reads TGCGCCAGCAGGGACTCCTACGAGCAGTACTTC.

The chain employs TRBV27 and TRBJ2-1, with 11 positions matching TRBD2. The ends lost 9 bases at V and 7 bases at J; junction bases unmatched: 14. This CDR3 has 16 residues. CDR1 MNHEY and CDR2 SMNVEV come from the germline V gene (reference sequence). In DNA, the CDR3 is TGTGCCAGAGGGACTAGCGGTTACGTTACTAATAATGAGCAGTTCTTC. Translated: CARGTSGYVTNNEQFF.

The rearrangement uses TRBV2 and TRBJ2-5, with D possibly being TRBD1 (5 bases). The germline V gene encodes CDR1 SNHLY and CDR2 FYNNEI. The CDR3 length is 14 residues. V dropped 2 bases and J dropped 3 bases, with 10 bases sitting between them. CDR3 coding DNA: TGTGCCAGCAGTGAACTGGTCAGGGAAGAGACCCAGTACTTC. Translation: CASSELVREETQYF.